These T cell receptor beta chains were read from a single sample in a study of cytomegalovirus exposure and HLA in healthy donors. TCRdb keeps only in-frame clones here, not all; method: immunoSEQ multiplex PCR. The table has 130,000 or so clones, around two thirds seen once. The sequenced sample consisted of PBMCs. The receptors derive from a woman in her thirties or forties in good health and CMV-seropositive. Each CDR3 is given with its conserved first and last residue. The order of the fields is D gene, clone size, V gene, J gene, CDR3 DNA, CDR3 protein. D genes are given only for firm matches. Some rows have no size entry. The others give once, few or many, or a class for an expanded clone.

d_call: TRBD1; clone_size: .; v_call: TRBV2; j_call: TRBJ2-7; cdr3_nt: TGTGCCAGCCGGGGACAGGGGAACTGGATGGAGCAGTACTTC; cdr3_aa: CASRGQGNWMEQYF
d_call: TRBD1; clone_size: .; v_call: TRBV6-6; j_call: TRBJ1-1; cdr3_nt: TGTGCCAGCAGTGATCCAGGGGGCCCCCTGAGAGAAGCTTTCTTT; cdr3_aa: CASSDPGGPLREAFF
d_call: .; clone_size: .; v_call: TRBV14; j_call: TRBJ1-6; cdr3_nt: TGTGCCAGCAGCCAGAGTAAGTGGAGGCTAAACCATTCACCCCTCCACTTT; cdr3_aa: CASSQSKWRLNHSPLHF
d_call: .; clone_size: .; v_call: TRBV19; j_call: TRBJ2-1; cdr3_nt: TGTGCCAGTAGCCAATACAATGAGCAGTTCTTC; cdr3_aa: CASSQYNEQFF
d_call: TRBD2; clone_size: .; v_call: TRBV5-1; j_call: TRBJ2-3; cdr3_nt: TGCGCCAGCAGCAGAGGGCTAGCGGGGGACACAGATACGCAGTATTTT; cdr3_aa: CASSRGLAGDTDTQYF
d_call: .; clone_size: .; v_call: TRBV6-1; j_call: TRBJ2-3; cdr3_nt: TGTGCCAGCAGTGAATCCGGGGGAGGCACAGATACGCAGTATTTT; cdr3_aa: CASSESGGGTDTQYF
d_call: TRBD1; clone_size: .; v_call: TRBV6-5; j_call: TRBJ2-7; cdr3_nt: TGTGCCAGCAGTTACCACGTCGGAGACAGGGGCTACGAGCAGTACTTC; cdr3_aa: CASSYHVGDRGYEQYF
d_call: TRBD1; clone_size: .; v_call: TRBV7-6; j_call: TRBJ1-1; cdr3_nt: TGTGCCAGCAGCGCAAAGACAGGGGGGAACACTGAAGCTTTCTTT; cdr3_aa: CASSAKTGGNTEAFF
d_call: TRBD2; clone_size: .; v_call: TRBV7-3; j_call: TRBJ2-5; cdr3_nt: TGTGCCAGCAGCCCCGGGGGGGACGGGGGTTCCCAGTACTTC; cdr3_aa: CASSPGGDGGSQYF
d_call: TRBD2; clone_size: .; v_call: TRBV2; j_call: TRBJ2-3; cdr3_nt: TGTGCCAGCAGGAGGGGACTAGCGGGAGGCCCAGATACGCAGTATTTT; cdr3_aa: CASRRGLAGGPDTQYF
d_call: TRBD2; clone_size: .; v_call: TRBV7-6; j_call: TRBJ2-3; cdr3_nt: TGTGCCAGCAGCCCCACCGGAGGTAGCGGGATTACCACAGATACGCAGTATTTT; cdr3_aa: CASSPTGGSGITTDTQYF
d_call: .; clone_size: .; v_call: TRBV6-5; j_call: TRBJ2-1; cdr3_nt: TGTGCCAGCAGTTACTCAGGGACTTACCGGGGTGGTGAGCAGTTCTTC; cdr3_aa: CASSYSGTYRGGEQFF
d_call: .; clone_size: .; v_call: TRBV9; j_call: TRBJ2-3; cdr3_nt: TGTGCCAGCAGCGTAGTATCCTTCACAGATACGCAGTATTTT; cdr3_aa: CASSVVSFTDTQYF
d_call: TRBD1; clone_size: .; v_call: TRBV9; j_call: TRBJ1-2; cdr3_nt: TGTGCCAGCAGCGTAGCTCTGGGACAGGGTGACTATGGCTACACCTTC; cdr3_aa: CASSVALGQGDYGYTF
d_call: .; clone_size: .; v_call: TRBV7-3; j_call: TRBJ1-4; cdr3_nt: TGTGCCAGCAGCGCGAACCTGGATGAAAAACTGTTTTTT; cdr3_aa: CASSANLDEKLFF
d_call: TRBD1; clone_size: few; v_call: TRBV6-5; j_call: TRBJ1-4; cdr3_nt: TGTGCCAGCAGCCGGGGACAGGCCGATAATGAAAAACTGTTTTTT; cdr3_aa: CASSRGQADNEKLFF
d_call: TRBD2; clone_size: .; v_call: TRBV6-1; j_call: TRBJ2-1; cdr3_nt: TGTGCCAGCAGTGAAAATTTAGTGGGACTAGCGGACAATGAGCAGTTCTTC; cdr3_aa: CASSENLVGLADNEQFF
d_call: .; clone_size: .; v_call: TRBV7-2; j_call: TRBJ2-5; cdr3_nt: TGTGCCAGCAGCCCTAGGGCTAGCTGGGAGACCCAGTACTTC; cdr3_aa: CASSPRASWETQYF
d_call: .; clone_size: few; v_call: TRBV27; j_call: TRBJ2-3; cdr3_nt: TGTGCCAGCAGTTTACTGGCAGCAGATACGCAGTATTTT; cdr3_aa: CASSLLAADTQYF
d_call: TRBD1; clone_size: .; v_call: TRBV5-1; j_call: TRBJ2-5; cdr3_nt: TGCGCCAGCAGCCCGACAGGGGGAGAAGAGACCCAGTACTTC; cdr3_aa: CASSPTGGEETQYF
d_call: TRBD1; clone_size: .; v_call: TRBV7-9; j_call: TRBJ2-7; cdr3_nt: TGTGCCAGCAGCCATAGGGACAGCTCCTACGAGCAGTACTTC; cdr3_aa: CASSHRDSSYEQYF
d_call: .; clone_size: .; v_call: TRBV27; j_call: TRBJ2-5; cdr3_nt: TGTGCCAGCAGTTCGAACGGGGGTGGTTCAGAGACCCAGTACTTC; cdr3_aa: CASSSNGGGSETQYF
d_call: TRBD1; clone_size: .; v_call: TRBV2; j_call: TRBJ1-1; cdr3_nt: TGTGCCAGCAGTGAACAGGGGGCATGGGACACTGAAGCTTTCTTT; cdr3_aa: CASSEQGAWDTEAFF
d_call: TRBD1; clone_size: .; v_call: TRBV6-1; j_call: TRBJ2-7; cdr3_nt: TGTGCCAGCAGTGAAGCGCGCAGGGGGCTATACGAGCAGTACTTC; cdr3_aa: CASSEARRGLYEQYF
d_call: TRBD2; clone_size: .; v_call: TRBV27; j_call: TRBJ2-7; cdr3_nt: TGTGCCAGCAGTCCCGGGGGGACTAGGGCCTACGAGCAGTACTTC; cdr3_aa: CASSPGGTRAYEQYF
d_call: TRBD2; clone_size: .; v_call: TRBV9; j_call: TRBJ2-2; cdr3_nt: TGTGCCAGCAGCGTAGGCCCGGGAGGGCCAGACACCGGGGAGCTGTTTTTT; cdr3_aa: CASSVGPGGPDTGELFF
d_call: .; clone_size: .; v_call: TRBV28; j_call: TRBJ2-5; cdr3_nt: TGTGCCAGCAGTCGACAGGGAGGAATCCAAGAGACCCAGTACTTC; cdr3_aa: CASSRQGGIQETQYF
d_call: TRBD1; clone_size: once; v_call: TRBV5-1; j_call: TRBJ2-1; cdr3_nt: TGCGCCAGCAGCTCGCGGACAGGGGGCAATGAGCAGTTCTTC; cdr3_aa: CASSSRTGGNEQFF
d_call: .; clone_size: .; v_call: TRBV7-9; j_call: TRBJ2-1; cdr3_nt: TGTGCCAGCAGCTCCCCCCAGGGTAGCGGCTCCTACAATGAGCAGTTCTTC; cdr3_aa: CASSSPQGSGSYNEQFF
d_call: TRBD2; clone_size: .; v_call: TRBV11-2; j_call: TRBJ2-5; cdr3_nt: TGTGCCAGCAGCTTAGGAGCGGGTAGCGGGACCTCTGAGTACTTC; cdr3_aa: CASSLGAGSGTSEYF
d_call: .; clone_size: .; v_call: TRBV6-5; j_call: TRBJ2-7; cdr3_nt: TGTGCCAGCAGTTACTCAACTAACTACGAGCAGTACTTC; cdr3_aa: CASSYSTNYEQYF
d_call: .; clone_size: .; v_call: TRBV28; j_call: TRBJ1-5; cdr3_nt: TGTGCCAGCAGTTCTCTCGGGGGGGGAGATGCTCAGCCCCAGCATTTT; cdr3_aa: CASSSLGGGDAQPQHF
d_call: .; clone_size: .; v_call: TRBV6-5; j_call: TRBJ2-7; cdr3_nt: TGTGCCAGCAGTTACTCGGAGGCGTCCTACGAGCAGTACTTC; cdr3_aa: CASSYSEASYEQYF
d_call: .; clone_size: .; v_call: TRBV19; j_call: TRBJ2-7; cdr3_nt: TGTGCCAGTTCCTCTTTGGACAGCTACGAGCAGTACTTC; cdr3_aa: CASSSLDSYEQYF
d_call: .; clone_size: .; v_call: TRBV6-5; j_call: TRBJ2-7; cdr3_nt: TGTGCCAGCAAACCCCCGGCTGAGGACGAGCAGTACTTC; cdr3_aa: CASKPPAEDEQYF
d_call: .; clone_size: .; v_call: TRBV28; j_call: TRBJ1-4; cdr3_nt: TGTGCCAGCAGTTTTCAGGGTAGAACTAATGAAAAACTGTTTTTT; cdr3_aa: CASSFQGRTNEKLFF
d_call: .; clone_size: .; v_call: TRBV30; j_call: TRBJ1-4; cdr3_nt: TGTGCCTGGAGTGATGGCCAGTATGAAAAACTGTTTTTT; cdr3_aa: CAWSDGQYEKLFF
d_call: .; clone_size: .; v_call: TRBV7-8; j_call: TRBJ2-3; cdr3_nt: TGTGCCAGCAGCCCCGGGGGTGCATCCACAGATACGCAGTATTTT; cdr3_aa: CASSPGGASTDTQYF
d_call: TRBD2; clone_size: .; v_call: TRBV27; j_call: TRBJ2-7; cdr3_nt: TGTGCCAGCAGTTTATCGGGACTAGCTTCCTACGAGCAGTACTTC; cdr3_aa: CASSLSGLASYEQYF
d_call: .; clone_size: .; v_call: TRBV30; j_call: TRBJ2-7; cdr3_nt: TGTGCCTGGAAAGACAGGCACTACGAGCAGTACTTC; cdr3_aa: CAWKDRHYEQYF
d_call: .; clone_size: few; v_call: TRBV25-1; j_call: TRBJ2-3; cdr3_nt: TGTGCCAGCAGTGATGAGGGCGGGTCAGATACGCAGTATTTT; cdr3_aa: CASSDEGGSDTQYF
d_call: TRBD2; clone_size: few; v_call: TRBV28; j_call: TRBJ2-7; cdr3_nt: TGTGCCATCAAGCGGGAGGGAACCTACGAGCAGTACTTC; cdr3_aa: CAIKREGTYEQYF
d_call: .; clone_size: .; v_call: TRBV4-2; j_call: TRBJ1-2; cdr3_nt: TGTGCCAGCAGCCGGGCAGCGGACTATGGCTACACCTTC; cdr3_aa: CASSRAADYGYTF
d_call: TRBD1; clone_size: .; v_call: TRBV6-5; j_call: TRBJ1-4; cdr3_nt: TGTGCCAGCAGTCTAAGACAGGGGGGGAATGAAAAACTGTTTTTT; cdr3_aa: CASSLRQGGNEKLFF
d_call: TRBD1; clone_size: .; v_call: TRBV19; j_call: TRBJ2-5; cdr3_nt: TGTGCCAGTAGAGCACGGACAGGGAGGGAGACCCAGTACTTC; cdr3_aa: CASRARTGRETQYF
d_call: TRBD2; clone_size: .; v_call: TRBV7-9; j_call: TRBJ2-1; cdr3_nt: TGTGCCAGCAGGGGGCTAGCGGGGGAGCGCAATGAGCAGTTCTTC; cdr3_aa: CASRGLAGERNEQFF